This is a list of T cell receptor beta chains from one sample in a study of blood T cells in healthy people across ages. TCRdb re-derived calls from the 5' RACE reads in MiXCR, one entry per CDR3 protein. The sample yields about 970,000 distinct CDR3 sequences, roughly 51% seen once. Sequencing was carried out using blood. These receptor sequences come from a woman aged 55-75 years in good health. The conserved cysteine and the conserved F or W are not part of the CDR3 here. Each record gives: CDR3 length, J gene, clone size, V gene, CDR3 protein. The size field is filled for only some rows; it gives once, few, many or a size class.

len: 11; j_gene: TRBJ2-3; abundance: few; v_gene: TRBV20-1; CDR3aa: SAIAETTDTQY
len: 12; j_gene: TRBJ2-3; abundance: .; v_gene: TRBV6-2/TRBV6-3; CDR3aa: ASKTGTSWYTQY
len: 12; j_gene: TRBJ1-1; abundance: .; v_gene: TRBV6-2/TRBV6-3; CDR3aa: ASSPARSGREAF
len: 11; j_gene: TRBJ2-3; abundance: .; v_gene: TRBV7-2; CDR3aa: ASSLLGTHAQY
len: 12; j_gene: TRBJ2-5; abundance: .; v_gene: TRBV12-3/TRBV12-4; CDR3aa: ASSHGLVGETQY
len: 13; j_gene: TRBJ2-5; abundance: .; v_gene: TRBV11-2; CDR3aa: ASSFSYRDQETQY
len: 11; j_gene: TRBJ2-1; abundance: .; v_gene: TRBV10-3; CDR3aa: AISASTYNEQF
len: 19; j_gene: TRBJ2-5; abundance: .; v_gene: TRBV28; CDR3aa: ASSFRRRASGRVGEQETQY
len: 14; j_gene: TRBJ1-6; abundance: .; v_gene: TRBV3-1; CDR3aa: ASSHRTGGGGSPLH
len: 12; j_gene: .; abundance: .; v_gene: TRBV7-2; CDR3aa: ASTEKGRGYEQY
len: 14; j_gene: .; abundance: once; v_gene: TRBV5-1; CDR3aa: ASSPDIAGGVNEQY
len: 13; j_gene: TRBJ2-6; abundance: many; v_gene: TRBV6-6; CDR3aa: ASSYSGSGANVLT
len: 11; j_gene: TRBJ2-3; abundance: few; v_gene: TRBV27; CDR3aa: ASTRFGFDTQY
len: 10; j_gene: TRBJ2-3; abundance: few; v_gene: TRBV3-1; CDR3aa: ASSRLGDTQY
len: 13; j_gene: TRBJ1-2; abundance: few; v_gene: TRBV15; CDR3aa: ATSNNPGSNYGYT
len: 11; j_gene: TRBJ1-1; abundance: once; v_gene: TRBV20-1; CDR3aa: SASSRPNTEAF
len: 11; j_gene: TRBJ2-7; abundance: .; v_gene: TRBV2; CDR3aa: ASRLTEVYIRY
len: 9; j_gene: TRBJ2-7; abundance: many; v_gene: TRBV5-1; CDR3aa: ASSGTNEQY
len: 13; j_gene: TRBJ2-7; abundance: .; v_gene: TRBV5-1; CDR3aa: ASSLVTGGRYEQY
len: 12; j_gene: .; abundance: .; v_gene: TRBV27; CDR3aa: ASSPRGAEETQY
len: 12; j_gene: TRBJ2-7; abundance: .; v_gene: TRBV30; CDR3aa: AWSSGTGYSEQY
len: 15; j_gene: TRBJ2-5; abundance: .; v_gene: TRBV10-3; CDR3aa: AMGPGTSGRVPREQY
len: 14; j_gene: TRBJ2-5; abundance: .; v_gene: TRBV11-2; CDR3aa: ASSPRHLGGQETQY
len: 15; j_gene: TRBJ2-5; abundance: few; v_gene: TRBV9; CDR3aa: ASSVGGQGTYQETQY
len: 13; j_gene: TRBJ2-5; abundance: once; v_gene: TRBV28; CDR3aa: ASGSKDRELETQY